The table lists the clone carrying this TCR beta chain with many counts. Individual cDNA molecules were tagged with unique molecular identifiers. TCRdb reprocessed the 5' RACE reads via MiXCR and lists one record per CDR3 protein. The repertoire holds fewer than 35,000 distinct CDR3 sequences, with approximately 5.2% as singletons. Deletions cut 2 bases from V and 0 bases from J, with 5 bases between. Germline CDR1 is MNHNS and CDR2 is SASEGT. The CDR3 loop spans 14 amino acids. This record belongs to a study of early T cells in non-severe SARS-CoV-2 infection. V and J are TRBV6-1 and TRBJ2-1, with D unclear. Sequences were obtained from whole blood. This clonotype originated in an adult who was a healthcare worker with PCR-confirmed SARS-CoV-2 infection or an uninfected control (not recorded which). The CDR3 reads CASSESDSYNEQFF. The DNA of the CDR3 is TGTGCCAGCAGTGAATCAGACTCCTACAATGAGCAGTTCTTC.